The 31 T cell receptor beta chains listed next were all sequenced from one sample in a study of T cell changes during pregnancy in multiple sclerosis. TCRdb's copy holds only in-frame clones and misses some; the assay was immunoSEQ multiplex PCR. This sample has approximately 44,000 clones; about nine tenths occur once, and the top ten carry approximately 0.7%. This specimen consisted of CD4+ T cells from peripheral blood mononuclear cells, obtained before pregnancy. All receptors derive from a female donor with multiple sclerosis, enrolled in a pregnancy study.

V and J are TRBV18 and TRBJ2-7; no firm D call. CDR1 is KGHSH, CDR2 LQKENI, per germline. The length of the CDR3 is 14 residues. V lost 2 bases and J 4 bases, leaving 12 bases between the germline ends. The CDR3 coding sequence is TGTGCCAGCTCACCAGGCGGAAAGTGGTACGAGCAGTACTTC. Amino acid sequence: CASSPGGKWYEQYF.

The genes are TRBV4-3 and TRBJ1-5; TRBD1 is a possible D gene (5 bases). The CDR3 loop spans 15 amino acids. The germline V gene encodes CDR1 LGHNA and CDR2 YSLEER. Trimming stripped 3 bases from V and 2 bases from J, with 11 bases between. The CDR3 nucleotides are TGCGCCAGCAGCCAGGCAGAAGGGGGCAATCAGCCCCAGCATTTT. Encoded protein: CASSQAEGGNQPQHF.

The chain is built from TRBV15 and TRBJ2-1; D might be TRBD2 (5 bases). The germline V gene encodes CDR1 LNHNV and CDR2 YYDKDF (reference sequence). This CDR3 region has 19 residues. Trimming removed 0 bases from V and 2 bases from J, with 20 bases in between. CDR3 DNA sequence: TGTGCCACCAGCAGAGACGAGGGAGTGATCAACGTTGCCTACAATGAGCAGTTCTTC. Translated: CATSRDEGVINVAYNEQFF.

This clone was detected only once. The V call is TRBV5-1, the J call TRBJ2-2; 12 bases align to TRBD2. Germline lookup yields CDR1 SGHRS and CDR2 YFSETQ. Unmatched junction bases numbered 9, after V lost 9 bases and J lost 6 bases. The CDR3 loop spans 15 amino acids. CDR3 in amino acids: CAIRLAGVEAGELFF. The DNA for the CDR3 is TGCGCCATCCGACTAGCGGGAGTTGAGGCCGGGGAGCTGTTTTTT.

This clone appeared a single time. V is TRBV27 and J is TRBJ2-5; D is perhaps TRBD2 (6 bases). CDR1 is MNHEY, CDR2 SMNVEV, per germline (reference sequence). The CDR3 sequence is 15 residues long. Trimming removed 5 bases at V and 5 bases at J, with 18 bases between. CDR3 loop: CASSQRRGGRETQYF. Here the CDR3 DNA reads TGTGCCAGCAGTCAAAGGAGGGGAGGTCGGGAGACCCAGTACTTC.

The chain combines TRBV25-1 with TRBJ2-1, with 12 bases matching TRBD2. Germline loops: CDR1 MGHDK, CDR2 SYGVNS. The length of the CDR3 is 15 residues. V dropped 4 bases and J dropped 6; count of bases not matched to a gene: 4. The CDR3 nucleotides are TGTGCCAGCAGTGGACTAGCGGGAGTGGTCAATGAGCAGTTCTTC. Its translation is CASSGLAGVVNEQFF.

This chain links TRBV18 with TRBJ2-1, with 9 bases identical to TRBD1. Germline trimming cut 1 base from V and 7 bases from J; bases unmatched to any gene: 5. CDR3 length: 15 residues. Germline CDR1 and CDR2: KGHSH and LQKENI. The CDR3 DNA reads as TGTGCCAGCTCACCACGAGTGGGACAGGGTAATGAGCAGTTCTTC. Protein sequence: CASSPRVGQGNEQFF.

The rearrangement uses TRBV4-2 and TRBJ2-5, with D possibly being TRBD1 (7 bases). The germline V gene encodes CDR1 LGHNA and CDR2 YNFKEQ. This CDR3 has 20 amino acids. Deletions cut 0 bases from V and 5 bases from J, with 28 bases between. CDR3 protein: CASSQDRSVGGRGEQETQYF. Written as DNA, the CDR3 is TGTGCCAGCAGCCAAGATCGATCGGTTGGGGGCAGGGGGGAACAGGAGACCCAGTACTTC.

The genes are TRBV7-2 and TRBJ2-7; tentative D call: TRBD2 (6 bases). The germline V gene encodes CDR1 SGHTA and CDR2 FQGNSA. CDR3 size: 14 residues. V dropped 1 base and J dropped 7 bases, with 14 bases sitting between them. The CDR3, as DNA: TGTGCCAGCAGCTTAGGTACAGTCCGGGGGGAGCAGTACTTC. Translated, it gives CASSLGTVRGEQYF. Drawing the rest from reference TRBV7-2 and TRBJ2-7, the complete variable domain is GAGVSQSPSNKVTEKGKDVELRCDPISGHTALYWYRQSLGQGLEFLIYFQGNSAPDKSGLPSDRFSAERTGGSVSTLTIQRTQQEDSAVYLCASSLGTVRGEQYFGPGTRLTVT.

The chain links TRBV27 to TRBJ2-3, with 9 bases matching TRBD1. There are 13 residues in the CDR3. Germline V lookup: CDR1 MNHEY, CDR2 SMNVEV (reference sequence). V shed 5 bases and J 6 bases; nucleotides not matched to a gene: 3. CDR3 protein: CASSDRGVDTQYF. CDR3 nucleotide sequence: TGTGCCAGCAGTGACAGGGGGGTGGATACGCAGTATTTT.

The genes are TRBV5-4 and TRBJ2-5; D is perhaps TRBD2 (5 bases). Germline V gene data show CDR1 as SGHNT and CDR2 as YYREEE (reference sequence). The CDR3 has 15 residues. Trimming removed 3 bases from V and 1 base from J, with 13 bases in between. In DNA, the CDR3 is TGTGCCAGCAGCTCCCCGAGAGGACTCCAAGAGACCCAGTACTTC. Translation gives CASSSPRGLQETQYF.

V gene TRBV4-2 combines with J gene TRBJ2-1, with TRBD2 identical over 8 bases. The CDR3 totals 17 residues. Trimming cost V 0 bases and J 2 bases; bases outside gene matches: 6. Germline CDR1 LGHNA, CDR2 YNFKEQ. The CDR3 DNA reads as TGTGCCAGCAGCCAAGAAATAAGCGGGGGTACCTACAATGAGCAGTTCTTC. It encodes CASSQEISGGTYNEQFF.

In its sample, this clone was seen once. The CDR3 nucleotides read TGTGCCAGCGGAAATAAACCAAGTCGGGGGACCCAGTACTTC. It specifies CASGNKPSRGTQYF. The V call is TRBV2, the J call TRBJ2-5, with D tentatively TRBD2 (5 bases). V was trimmed by 8 bases and J by 7 bases, leaving 20 bases between them. The CDR3 runs to 14 residues. Looked up from germline, CDR1 is SNHLY and CDR2 is FYNNEI. Filled out from reference TRBV2 and TRBJ2-5, the complete variable domain reads EPEVTQTPSHQVTQMGQEVILRCVPISNHLYFYWYRQILGQKVEFLVSFYNNEISEKSEIFDDQFSVERPDGSNFTLKIRSTKLEDSAMYFCASGNKPSRGTQYFGPGTRLLVL.

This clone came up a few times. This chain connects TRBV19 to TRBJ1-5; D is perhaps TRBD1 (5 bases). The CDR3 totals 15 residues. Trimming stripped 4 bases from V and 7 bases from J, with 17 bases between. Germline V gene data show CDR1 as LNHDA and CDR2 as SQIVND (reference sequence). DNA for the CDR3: TGTGCCAGTAGTAGCAGGTCGGGGGGAGAGCAGCCCCAGCATTTT. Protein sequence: CASSSRSGGEQPQHF.

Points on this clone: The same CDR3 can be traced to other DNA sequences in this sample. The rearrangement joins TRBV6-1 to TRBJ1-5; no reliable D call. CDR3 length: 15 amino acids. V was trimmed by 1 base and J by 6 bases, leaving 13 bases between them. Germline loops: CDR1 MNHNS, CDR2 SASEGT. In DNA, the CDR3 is TGTGCCAGCAGTGAAGGAGACGGGAGTTTTCAGCCCCAGCATTTT. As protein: CASSEGDGSFQPQHF.

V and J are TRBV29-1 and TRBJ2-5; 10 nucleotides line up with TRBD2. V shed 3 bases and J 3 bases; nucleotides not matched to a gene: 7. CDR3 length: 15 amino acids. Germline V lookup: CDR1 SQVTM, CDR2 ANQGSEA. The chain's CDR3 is CSVDQLAGVEETQYF. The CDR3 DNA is TGCAGCGTTGATCAGCTAGCGGGAGTGGAAGAGACCCAGTACTTC.

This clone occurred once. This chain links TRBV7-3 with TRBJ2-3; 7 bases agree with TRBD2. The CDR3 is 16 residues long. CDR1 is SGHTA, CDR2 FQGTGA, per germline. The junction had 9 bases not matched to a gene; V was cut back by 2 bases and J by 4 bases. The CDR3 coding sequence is TGTGCCAGCAGCTTACTACCAGCGGGAATCCCAGATACGCAGTATTTT. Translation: CASSLLPAGIPDTQYF.

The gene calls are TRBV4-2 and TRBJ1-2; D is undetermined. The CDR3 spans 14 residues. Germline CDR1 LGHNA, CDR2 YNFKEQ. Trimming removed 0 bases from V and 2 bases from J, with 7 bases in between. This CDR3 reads CASSQDLSNYGYTF. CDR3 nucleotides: TGTGCCAGCAGCCAAGATCTTTCGAACTATGGCTACACCTTC.

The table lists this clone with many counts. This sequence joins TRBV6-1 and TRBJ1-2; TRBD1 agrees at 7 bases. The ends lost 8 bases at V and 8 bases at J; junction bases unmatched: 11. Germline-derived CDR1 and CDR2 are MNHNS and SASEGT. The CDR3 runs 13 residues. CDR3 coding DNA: TGTGCCAGCCCGGGACAGAACTTAGCGGGCTACACCTTC. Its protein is CASPGQNLAGYTF.

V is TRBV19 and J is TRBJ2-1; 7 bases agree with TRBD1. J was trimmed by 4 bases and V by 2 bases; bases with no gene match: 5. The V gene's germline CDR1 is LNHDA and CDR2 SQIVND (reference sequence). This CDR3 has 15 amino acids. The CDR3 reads CASSIIRDRYNEQFF. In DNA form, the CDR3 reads TGTGCCAGTAGTATAATCCGGGACAGATACAATGAGCAGTTCTTC.

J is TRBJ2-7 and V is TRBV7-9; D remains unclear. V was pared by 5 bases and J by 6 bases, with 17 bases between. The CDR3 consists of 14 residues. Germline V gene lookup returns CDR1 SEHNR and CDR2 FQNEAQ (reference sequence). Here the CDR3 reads CASSPQPSNSEQYF. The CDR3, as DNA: TGTGCCAGCAGCCCACAACCATCAAATTCCGAGCAGTACTTC.

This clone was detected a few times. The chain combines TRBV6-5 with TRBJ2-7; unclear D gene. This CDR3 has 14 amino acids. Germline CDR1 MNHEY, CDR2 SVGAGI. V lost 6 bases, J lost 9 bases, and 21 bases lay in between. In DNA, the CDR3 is TGTGCCAGCAGCCCCCAGTTCACGACACCCGGGCAGTACTTC. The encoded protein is CASSPQFTTPGQYF.

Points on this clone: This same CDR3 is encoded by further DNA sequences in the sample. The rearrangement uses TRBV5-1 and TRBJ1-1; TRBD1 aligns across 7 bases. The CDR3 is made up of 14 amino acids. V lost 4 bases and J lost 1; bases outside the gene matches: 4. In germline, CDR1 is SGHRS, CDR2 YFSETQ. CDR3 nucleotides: TGCGCCAGCAGCACCCAGGGGGGGAACACTGAAGCTTTCTTT. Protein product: CASSTQGGNTEAFF.

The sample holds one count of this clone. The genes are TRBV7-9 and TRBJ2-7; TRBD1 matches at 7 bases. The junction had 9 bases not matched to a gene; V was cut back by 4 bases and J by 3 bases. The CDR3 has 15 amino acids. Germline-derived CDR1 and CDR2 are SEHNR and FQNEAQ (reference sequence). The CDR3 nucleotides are TGTGCCAGCAGCTCGGCCCGGACAGGAGACTACGAGCAGTACTTC. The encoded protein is CASSSARTGDYEQYF.

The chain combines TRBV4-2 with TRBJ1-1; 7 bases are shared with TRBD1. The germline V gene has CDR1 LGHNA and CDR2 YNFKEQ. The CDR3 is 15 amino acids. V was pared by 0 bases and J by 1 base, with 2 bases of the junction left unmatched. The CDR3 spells CASSQDTGENTEAFF. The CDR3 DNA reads TGTGCCAGCAGCCAAGATACAGGGGAGAACACTGAAGCTTTCTTT.

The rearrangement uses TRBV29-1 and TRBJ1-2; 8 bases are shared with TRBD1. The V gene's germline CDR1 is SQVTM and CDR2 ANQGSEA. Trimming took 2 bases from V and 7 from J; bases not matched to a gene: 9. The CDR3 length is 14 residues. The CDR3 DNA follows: TGCAGCGTTGAAAGCACAGGGGGATATGGTGGCTACACCTTC. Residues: CSVESTGGYGGYTF. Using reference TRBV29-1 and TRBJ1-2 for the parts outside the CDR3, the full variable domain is SAVISQKPSRDICQRGTSLTIQCQVDSQVTMMFWYRQQPGQSLTLIATANQGSEATYESGFVIDKFPISRPNLTFSTLTVSNMSPEDSSIYLCSVESTGGYGGYTFGSGTRLTVV.

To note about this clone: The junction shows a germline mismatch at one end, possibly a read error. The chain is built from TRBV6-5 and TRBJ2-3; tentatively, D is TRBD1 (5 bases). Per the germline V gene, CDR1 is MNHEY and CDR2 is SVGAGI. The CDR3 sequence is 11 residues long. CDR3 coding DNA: TGTGCCAGCAGTACAGGAAGTACGCGGTATTTT. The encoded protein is CASSTGSTRYF.

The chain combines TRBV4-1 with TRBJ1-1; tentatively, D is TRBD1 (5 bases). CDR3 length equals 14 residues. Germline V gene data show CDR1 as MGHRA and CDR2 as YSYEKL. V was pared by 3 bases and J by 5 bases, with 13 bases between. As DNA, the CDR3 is TGCGCCAGCAGCCATCACACAGGAAGGACTGAAGCTTTCTTT. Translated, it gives CASSHHTGRTEAFF.

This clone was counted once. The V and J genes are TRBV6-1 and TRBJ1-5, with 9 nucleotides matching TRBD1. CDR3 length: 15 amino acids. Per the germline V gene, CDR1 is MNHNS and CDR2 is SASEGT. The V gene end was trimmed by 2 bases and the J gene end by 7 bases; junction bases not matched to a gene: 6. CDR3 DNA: TGTGCCAGCAGTGAAATCGGGACAGGGCGCCAGCCCCAGCATTTT. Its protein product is CASSEIGTGRQPQHF.

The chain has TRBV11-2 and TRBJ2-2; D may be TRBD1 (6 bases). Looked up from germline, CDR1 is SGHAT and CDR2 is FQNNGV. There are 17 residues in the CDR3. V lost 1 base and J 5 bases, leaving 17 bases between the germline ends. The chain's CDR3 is CASSLGATGWFTGELFF. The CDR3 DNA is TGTGCCAGCAGCTTAGGGGCGACAGGATGGTTTACCGGGGAGCTGTTTTTT.

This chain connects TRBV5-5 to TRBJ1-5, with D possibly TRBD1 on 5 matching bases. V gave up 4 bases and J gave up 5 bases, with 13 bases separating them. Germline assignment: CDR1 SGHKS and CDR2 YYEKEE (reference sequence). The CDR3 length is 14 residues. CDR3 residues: CASSQRGEDQPQHF. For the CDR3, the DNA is TGTGCCAGCAGCCAGAGAGGGGAGGATCAGCCCCAGCATTTT. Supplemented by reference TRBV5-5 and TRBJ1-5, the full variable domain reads DAGVTQSPTHLIKTRGQQVTLRCSPISGHKSVSWYQQVLGQGPQFIFQYYEKEERGRGNFPDRFSARQFPNYSSELNVNALLLGDSALYLCASSQRGEDQPQHFGDGTRLSIL.